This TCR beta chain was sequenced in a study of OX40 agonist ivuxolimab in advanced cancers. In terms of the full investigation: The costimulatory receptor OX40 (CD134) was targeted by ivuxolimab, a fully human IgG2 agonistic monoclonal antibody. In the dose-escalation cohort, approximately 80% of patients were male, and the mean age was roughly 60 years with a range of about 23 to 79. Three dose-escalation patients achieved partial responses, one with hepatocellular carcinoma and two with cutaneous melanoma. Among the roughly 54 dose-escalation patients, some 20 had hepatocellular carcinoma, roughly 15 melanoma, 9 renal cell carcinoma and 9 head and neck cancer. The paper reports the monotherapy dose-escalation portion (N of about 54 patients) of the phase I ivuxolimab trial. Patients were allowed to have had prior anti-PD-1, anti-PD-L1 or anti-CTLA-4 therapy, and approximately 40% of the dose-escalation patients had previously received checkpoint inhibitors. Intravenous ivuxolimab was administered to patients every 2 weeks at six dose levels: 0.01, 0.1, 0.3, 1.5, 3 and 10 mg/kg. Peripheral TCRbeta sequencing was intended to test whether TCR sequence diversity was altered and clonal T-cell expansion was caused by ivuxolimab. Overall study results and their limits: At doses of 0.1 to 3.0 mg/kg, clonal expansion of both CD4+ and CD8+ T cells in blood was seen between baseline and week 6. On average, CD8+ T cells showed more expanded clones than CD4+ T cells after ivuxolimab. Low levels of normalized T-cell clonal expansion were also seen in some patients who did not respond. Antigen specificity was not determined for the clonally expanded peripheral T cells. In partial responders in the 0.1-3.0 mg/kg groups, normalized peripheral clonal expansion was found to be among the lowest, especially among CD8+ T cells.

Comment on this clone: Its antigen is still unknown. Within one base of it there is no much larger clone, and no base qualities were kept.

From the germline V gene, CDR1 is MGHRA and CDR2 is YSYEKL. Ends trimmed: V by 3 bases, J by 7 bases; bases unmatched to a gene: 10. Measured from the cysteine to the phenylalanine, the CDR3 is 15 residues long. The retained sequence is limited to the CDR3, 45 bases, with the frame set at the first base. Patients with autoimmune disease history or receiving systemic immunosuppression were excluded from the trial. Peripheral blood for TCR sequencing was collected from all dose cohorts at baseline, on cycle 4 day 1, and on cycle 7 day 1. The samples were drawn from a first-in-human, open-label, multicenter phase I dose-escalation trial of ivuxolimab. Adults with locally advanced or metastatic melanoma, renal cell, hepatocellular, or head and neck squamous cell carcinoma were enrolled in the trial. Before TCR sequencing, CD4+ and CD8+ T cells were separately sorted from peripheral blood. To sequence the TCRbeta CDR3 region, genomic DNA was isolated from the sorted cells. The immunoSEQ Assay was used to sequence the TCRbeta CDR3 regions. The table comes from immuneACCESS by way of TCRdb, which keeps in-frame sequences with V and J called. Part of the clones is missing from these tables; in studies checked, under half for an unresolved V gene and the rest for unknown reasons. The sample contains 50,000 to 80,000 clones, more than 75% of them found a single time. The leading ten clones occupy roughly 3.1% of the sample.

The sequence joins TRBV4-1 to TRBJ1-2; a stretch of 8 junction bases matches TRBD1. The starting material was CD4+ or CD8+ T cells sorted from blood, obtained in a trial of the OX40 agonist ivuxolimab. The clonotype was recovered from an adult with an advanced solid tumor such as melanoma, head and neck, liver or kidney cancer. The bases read TGCGCCAGCAGCCAGGTTGGACAGGGCGTCCCTGGCTACACCTTC. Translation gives CASSQVGQGVPGYTF.